This TCR beta chain was sequenced for a study of cytomegalovirus exposure and HLA in healthy donors. Study-level points and caveats: Most sequenced TCRs were rare (though some public TCRs occurred in many donors).

Among the 120 subjects of the validation cohort, separate from the roughly 700-subject first cohort, were the donors. As concerns this clone: Its antigen is currently unknown.

The assay was immunoSEQ multiplex PCR, and TCRdb's table has in-frame clones only and misses some. In the table there are some 200,000 clones, approximately 80% of which are singletons. The sequence derives from a woman aged 25 to 39 in good health and CMV-seropositive. The specimen was PBMCs.

Here the CDR3 reads CASRLSTYEQYF. CDR3 in DNA: TGTGCCAGCAGACTGTCGACCTACGAGCAGTACTTC. The chain has TRBV5-6 and TRBJ2-7, with D unclear. Germline-derived CDR1 and CDR2 are SGHDT and YYEEEE. V gave up 5 bases and J gave up 2 bases, with 8 bases separating them. The CDR3 spans 12 residues.